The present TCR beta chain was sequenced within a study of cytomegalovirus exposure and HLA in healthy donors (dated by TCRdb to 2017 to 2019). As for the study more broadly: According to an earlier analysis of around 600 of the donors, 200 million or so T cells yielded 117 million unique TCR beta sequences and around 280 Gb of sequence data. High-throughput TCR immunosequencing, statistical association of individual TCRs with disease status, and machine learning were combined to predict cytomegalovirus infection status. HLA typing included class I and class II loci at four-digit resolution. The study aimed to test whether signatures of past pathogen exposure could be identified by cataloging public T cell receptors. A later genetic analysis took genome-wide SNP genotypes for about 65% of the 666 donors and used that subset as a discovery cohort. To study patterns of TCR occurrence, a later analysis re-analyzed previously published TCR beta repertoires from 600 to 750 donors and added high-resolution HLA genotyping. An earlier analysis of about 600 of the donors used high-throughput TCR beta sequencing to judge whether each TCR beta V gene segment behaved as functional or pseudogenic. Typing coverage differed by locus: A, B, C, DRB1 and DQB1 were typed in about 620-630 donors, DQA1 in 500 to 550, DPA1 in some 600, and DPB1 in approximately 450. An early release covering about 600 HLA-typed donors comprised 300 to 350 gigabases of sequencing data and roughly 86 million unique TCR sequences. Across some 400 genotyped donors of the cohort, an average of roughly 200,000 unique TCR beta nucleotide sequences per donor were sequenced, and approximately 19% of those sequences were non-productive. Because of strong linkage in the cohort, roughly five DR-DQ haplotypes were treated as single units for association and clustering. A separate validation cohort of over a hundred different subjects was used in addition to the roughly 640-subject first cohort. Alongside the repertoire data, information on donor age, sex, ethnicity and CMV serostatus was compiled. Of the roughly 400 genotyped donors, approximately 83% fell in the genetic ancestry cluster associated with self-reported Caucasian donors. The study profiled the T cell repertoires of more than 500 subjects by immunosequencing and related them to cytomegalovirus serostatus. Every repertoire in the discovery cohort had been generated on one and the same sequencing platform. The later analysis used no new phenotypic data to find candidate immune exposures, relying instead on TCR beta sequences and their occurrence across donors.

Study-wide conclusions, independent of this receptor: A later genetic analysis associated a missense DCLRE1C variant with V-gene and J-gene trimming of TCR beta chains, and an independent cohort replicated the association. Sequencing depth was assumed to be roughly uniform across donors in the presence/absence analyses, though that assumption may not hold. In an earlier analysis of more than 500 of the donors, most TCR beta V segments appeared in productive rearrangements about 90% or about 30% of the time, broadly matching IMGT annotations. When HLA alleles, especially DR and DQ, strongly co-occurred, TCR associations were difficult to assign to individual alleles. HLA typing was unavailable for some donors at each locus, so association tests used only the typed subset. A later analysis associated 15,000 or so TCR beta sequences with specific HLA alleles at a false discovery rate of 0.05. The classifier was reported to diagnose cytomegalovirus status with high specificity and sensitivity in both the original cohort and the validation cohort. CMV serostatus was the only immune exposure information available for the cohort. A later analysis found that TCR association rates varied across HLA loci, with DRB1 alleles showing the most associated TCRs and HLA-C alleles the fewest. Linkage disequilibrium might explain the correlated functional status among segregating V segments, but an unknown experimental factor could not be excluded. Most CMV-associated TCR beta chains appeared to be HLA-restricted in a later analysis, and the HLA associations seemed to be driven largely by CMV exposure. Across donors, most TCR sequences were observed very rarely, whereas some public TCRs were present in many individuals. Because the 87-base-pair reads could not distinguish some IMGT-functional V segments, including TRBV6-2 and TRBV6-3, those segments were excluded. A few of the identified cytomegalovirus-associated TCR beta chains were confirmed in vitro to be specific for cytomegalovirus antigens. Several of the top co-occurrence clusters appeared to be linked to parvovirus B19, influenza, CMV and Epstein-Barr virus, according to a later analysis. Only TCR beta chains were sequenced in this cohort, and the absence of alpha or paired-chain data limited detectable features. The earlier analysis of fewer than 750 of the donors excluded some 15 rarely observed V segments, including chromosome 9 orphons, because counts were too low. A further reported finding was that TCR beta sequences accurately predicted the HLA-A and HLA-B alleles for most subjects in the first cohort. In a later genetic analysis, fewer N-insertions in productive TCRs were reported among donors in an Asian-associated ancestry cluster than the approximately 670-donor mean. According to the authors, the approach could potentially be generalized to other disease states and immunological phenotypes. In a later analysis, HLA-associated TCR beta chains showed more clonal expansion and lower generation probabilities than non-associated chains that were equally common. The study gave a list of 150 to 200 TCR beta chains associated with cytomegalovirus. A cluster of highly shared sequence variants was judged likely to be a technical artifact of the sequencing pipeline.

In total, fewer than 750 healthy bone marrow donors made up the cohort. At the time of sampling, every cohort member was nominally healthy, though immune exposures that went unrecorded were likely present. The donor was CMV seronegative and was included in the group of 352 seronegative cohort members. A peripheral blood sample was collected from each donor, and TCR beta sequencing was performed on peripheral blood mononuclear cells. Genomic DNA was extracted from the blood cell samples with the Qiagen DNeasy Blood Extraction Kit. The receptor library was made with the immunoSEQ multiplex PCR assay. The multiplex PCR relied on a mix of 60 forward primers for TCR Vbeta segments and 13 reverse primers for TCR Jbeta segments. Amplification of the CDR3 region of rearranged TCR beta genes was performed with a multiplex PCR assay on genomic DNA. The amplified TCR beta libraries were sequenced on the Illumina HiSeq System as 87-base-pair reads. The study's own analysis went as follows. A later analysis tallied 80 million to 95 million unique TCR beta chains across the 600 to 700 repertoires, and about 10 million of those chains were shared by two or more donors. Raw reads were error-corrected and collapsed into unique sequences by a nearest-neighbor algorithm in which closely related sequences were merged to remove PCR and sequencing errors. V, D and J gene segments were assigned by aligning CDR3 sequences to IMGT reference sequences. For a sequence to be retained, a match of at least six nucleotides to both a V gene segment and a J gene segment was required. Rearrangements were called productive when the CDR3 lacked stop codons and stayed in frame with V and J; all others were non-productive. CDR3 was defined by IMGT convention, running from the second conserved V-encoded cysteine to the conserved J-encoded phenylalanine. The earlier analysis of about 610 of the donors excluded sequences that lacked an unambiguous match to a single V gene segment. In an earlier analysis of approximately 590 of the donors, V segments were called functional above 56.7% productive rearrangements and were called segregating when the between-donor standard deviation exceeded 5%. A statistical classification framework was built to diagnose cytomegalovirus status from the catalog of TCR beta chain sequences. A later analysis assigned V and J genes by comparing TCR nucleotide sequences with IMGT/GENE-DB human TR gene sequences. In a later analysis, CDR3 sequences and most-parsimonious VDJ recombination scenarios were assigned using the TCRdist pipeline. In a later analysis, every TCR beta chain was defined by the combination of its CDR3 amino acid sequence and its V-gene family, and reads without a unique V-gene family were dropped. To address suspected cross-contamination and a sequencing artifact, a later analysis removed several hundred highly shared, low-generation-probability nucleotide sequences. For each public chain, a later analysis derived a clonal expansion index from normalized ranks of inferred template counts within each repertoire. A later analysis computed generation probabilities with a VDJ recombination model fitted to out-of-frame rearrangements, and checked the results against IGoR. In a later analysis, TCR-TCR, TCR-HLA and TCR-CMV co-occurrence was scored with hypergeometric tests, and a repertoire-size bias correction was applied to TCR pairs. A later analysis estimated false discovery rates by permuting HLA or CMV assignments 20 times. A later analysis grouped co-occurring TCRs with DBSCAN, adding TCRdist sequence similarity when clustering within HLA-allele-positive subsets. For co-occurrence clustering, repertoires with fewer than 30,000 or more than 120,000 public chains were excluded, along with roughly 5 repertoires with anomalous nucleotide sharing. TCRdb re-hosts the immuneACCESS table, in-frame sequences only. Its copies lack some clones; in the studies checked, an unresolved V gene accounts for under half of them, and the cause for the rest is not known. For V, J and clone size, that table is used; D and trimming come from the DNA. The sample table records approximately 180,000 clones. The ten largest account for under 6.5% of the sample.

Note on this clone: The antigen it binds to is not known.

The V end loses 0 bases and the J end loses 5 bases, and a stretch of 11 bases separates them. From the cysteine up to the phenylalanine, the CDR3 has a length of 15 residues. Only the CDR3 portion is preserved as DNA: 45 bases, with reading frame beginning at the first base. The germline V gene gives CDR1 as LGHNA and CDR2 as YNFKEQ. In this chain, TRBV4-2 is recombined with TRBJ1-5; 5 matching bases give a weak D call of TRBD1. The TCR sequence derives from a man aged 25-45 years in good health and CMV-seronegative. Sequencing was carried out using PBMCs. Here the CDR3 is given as CASSQDRQGHQPQHF. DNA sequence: TGTGCCAGCAGCCAAGATCGGCAGGGTCATCAGCCCCAGCATTTT.